This entry concerns a single T cell receptor (beta chain). This clone came up once. Its antigen is unknown. No qualities accompany the bases; no much larger clone lies one base away. Each collaborating institution followed its own protocols to collect whole blood in K2EDTA tubes. For TCRbeta analysis, collaborator samples were shipped as frozen whole blood, as isolated PBMCs, or as DNA extracted from either sample type. The immunoSEQ Assay, a bias-controlled multiplex PCR, was used to amplify TCRbeta CDR3 regions from genomic DNA. The paper's processing steps were these. Nucleated cell counts per sample were estimated from amplification of reference gene primers within the assay. To quantify the absolute abundance of each unique TCRbeta CDR3 rearrangement, sequence reads were collapsed and filtered. Productive Simpson clonality was computed per sample as the square root of Simpson's diversity index over productive rearrangements. Imported from immuneACCESS, the table was reduced by TCRdb to in-frame sequences with V and J called. These copies leave out some clones; in studies compared against another copy, an unresolved V gene accounts for under half, and the cause of the remainder is not known. The D gene and trimming were derived from the DNA, and the V and J assignments and clone size from that table. Across this sample there are about 260,000 clones, with around 90% seen only once. The ten largest clones add up to 0.65% to 0.8% of the sample.

The data stem from a study of blood T cell repertoires in COVID-19 (TCRdb year 2020). General notes on the study: Samples covering the acute and convalescent phases of COVID-19 were provided by collaborators in the United States, Italy and Spain. Where HLA class I and class II types were available, the types were taken from metadata supplied by the sample provider, not from assay-based typing. The dataset comprised deeply sampled blood TCRbeta repertoires from subjects exposed to, actively infected with, or recovered from COVID-19. The repertoires were released in a freely available public database intended as a resource for research on the immune response to SARS-CoV-2. The material from the prospective study consisted of cDNA or gDNA derived from T cells, B-cell-depleted T cells, or PBMCs. A de-identified subject ID, COVID-19 status, age in years and sex were almost always included in the sample metadata. The samples were drawn from two sources: the first 160 participants of the ongoing ImmuneRACE study, and fewer than 1,500 subjects contributed by 6 global collaborators.

Beyond this particular receptor, the publication reports: The quantity of clinical and demographic metadata differed by source and by participant and was supplied without curation.

The specimen sequenced was peripheral blood. This sequence originates from a human donor in a cohort sampled during active COVID-19.

The CDR3 protein: CASIGSDNYGYTF. The DNA is TGTGCCAGTATTGGCAGCGATAACTATGGCTACACCTTC. This sequence uses TRBV19 and TRBJ1-2; a confident D gene designation cannot be given. Inclusive of the bounding cysteine and phenylalanine, the CDR3 is 13 residues long. Just CDR3 DNA is preserved here, 39 bases in frame from base 1. Trimming takes 7 bases from V and 1 base from J, and the germline ends sit 10 bases apart. CDR1 and CDR2 are read off the germline V gene (reference sequence) as LNHDA and SQIVND.